What follows are 21 T cell receptor beta chains derived from one specimen sequenced in a study of blood T cell repertoires in COVID-19 (TCRdb year 2020). Libraries were prepared through the immunoSEQ multiplex PCR assay. This is the immuneACCESS table as TCRdb keeps it, with only in-frame sequences that have V and J called. A part of the clones is gone; compared with another copy, unresolved V genes explain less than half, and the rest is unexplained. For this sample there are some 250,000 clones; 75% to 90% appear just once. The ten largest clonotypes hold around 2.8% of the sample. What was sequenced was peripheral blood. These receptors were obtained from a woman in her thirties who had recovered from COVID-19.

J is TRBJ2-1 and V is TRBV14; TRBD1 matches 9 bases. V gave up 5 bases and J gave up 2 bases; unmatched junction bases: 7. This CDR3 is 16 amino acids long. Germline V gene data show CDR1 as SGHDN and CDR2 as FVKESK. The CDR3 loop reads CASSVLGTGPYNEQFF. The CDR3 bases are TGTGCCAGCAGCGTTCTCGGGACAGGGCCCTACAATGAGCAGTTCTTC.

This clone came up a few times. This rearrangement joins TRBV6-4 to TRBJ2-1; 10 nucleotides agree with TRBD2. CDR1 MRHNA and CDR2 SNTAGT come from the germline V gene. J gave up 8 bases and V 6 bases, and 13 bases lay outside the gene matches. This CDR3 spans 16 amino acids. The CDR3 region has the DNA TGTGCCAGCAGCGCTTTAGCGGGGGGCGCTTCAGATGAGCAGTTCTTC. Translated: CASSALAGGASDEQFF.

J is TRBJ2-5 and V is TRBV3-1 (or the pseudogene TRBV3-2); weak D call: TRBD2 (5 bases). The V end was cut by 0 bases, the J end by 9 bases, with 17 bases between. Germline V gives CDR1 LGHDT, CDR2 YNNKEL (reference sequence). The CDR3 has 15 amino acids. The CDR3 loop is CASSQDLTTKRAQYF. In DNA, the CDR3 is TGTGCCAGCAGCCAAGATCTAACTACCAAGAGGGCCCAGTACTTC.

The gene calls are TRBV30 and TRBJ2-3; D is uncertain. The CDR3 is made up of 12 amino acids. Per the germline V gene, CDR1 is GTSNPN and CDR2 is SVGIG (reference sequence). The V end lost 4 bases, the J end lost 2 bases, and 7 bases lay between the germline ends. As DNA, the CDR3 is TGTGCCTGGAACTTTCTCACAGATACGCAGTATTTT. This codes for CAWNFLTDTQYF. Full variable domain (rest looked up from reference TRBV30 and TRBJ2-3): SQTIHQWPATLVQPVGSPLSLECTVEGTSNPNLYWYRQAAGRGLQLLFYSVGIGQISSEVPQNLSASRPQDRQFILSSKKLLLSDSGFYLCAWNFLTDTQYFGPGTRLTVL.

The rearrangement joins TRBV7-8 to TRBJ1-2; 8 bases agree with TRBD1. Germline V CDR1 and CDR2: SGHVS, FQNEAQ. The CDR3 covers 14 residues. The J segment lost 4 bases and the V segment lost 0 bases, leaving 1 base of the junction unmatched. The CDR3 DNA follows: TGTGCCAGCAGCTTAGCCGACAGGGGCTATGGCTACACCTTC. This encodes CASSLADRGYGYTF.

The V call is TRBV6-5, the J call TRBJ1-2, with 7 positions matching TRBD1. Germline V gene lookup returns CDR1 MNHEY and CDR2 SVGAGI. The CDR3 runs 13 residues. The V and J ends lost 4 bases and 8 bases, in that order; junction bases with no gene match: 7. The CDR3: CASSLGTEGGYTF. The CDR3 region has the DNA TGTGCCAGCAGTTTAGGGACAGAAGGGGGCTACACCTTC.

The rearrangement joins TRBV3-1 (or the pseudogene TRBV3-2) to TRBJ2-5; the match to TRBD1 covers 9 bases. V shed 0 bases and J 4 bases; nucleotides not matched to a gene: 3. This CDR3 is 15 amino acids long. Looked up from germline, CDR1 is LGHDT and CDR2 is YNNKEL (reference sequence). The CDR3, as DNA: TGTGCCAGCAGCCAAGATGTGACAGGGGGAGAGACCCAGTACTTC. This sequence encodes CASSQDVTGGETQYF.

The CDR3 reads CASSYRTSLETQYF. Here the CDR3 DNA reads TGTGCCAGCAGTTACCGAACTAGTCTTGAGACCCAGTACTTC. The V call is TRBV6-2 or TRBV6-3, the J call TRBJ2-5; the D gene is possibly TRBD2 (5 bases). The V gene's germline CDR1 is MNHEY and CDR2 SVGEGT. The CDR3 has 14 residues. With 2 bases removed from V and 5 bases from J, the gap between germline ends came to 12 bases.

The chain is built from TRBV9 and TRBJ1-5, with D unresolved. Looked up from germline, CDR1 is SGDLS and CDR2 is YYNGEE. CDR3 length equals 14 residues. V was pared by 0 bases and J by 2 bases, with 6 bases between. The CDR3 sequence: CASSVGGGNQPQHF. In nucleotides, the CDR3 is TGTGCCAGCAGCGTAGGCGGTGGCAATCAGCCCCAGCATTTT.

The chain carries TRBV27 and TRBJ1-3; D is uncertain. This CDR3 contains 15 residues. Germline CDR1 MNHEY, CDR2 SMNVEV (reference sequence). The V end lost 6 bases, the J end lost 3 bases, and 15 bases lay between the germline ends. CDR3 nucleotide sequence: TGTGCCAGCAGCCCACTCCAGGCGGGTGGAAACACCATATATTTT. Translating it yields CASSPLQAGGNTIYF.

This clone has only one observation. The rearrangement joins TRBV19 to TRBJ2-2; D unclear. CDR1 LNHDA and CDR2 SQIVND come from the germline V gene (reference sequence). The CDR3 has 12 residues. V was shortened by 4 bases and J by 7 bases, with 7 bases between the two germline ends. CDR3 DNA: TGTGCCAGTAGTAGGGCAGGCGGGGAGCTGTTTTTT. It specifies CASSRAGGELFF.

The J gene is TRBJ2-5, the V gene TRBV2; 9 bases align to TRBD2. Germline V CDR1 and CDR2: SNHLY, FYNNEI. The CDR3 contains 14 residues. V shed 6 bases and J 4 bases; nucleotides not matched to a gene: 6. The CDR3, as DNA: TGTGCCAGCAGCTCCCTGACTAGCGGAGAGACCCAGTACTTC. Amino acids: CASSSLTSGETQYF. Based on the CDR3 plus reference TRBV2 and TRBJ2-5, the full variable domain is EPEVTQTPSHQVTQMGQEVILRCVPISNHLYFYWYRQILGQKVEFLVSFYNNEISEKSEIFDDQFSVERPDGSNFTLKIRSTKLEDSAMYFCASSSLTSGETQYFGPGTRLLVL.

The chain combines TRBV6-5 with TRBJ2-6; D ambiguous. The CDR3 contains 13 residues. V lost 6 bases to trimming and J lost 2 bases, with 5 bases between them. CDR1 and CDR2 from the germline V gene are MNHEY and SVGAGI. CDR3 amino acids: CASRPAGANVLTF. DNA for the CDR3: TGTGCCAGCAGGCCAGCTGGGGCCAACGTCCTGACTTTC.

Comments on this clone: The junction does not match germline at one end; this may be a read error. Other DNA sequences in this sample translate to the same CDR3. The chain uses TRBV7-2 and TRBJ1-4; 7 bases are a match to TRBD1. CDR1 is SGHTA, CDR2 FQGNSA, per germline. The CDR3 sequence is 13 residues long. CDR3 sequence: CASSPGGREKLFF. Here the CDR3 DNA reads TGCGCCAGCAGCCCAGGGGGGCGCGAAAAACTGTTTTTT. Together with reference TRBV7-2 and TRBJ1-4, the CDR3 gives the full variable domain: GAGVSQSPSNKVTEKGKDVELRCDPISGHTALYWYRQSLGQGLEFLIYFQGNSAPDKSGLPSDRFSAERTGGSVSTLTIQRTQQEDSAVYLCASSPGGREKLFFGSGTQLSVL.

This chain links TRBV2 with TRBJ1-1, with 7 bases matching TRBD1. This CDR3 region has 14 residues. V shed 6 bases and J 1 base; nucleotides not matched to a gene: 5. The germline gives CDR1 SNHLY, CDR2 FYNNEI. The CDR3 protein is CASRGDRENTEAFF. The DNA for the CDR3 is TGTGCCAGCAGGGGGGACAGAGAGAACACTGAAGCTTTCTTT. The full variable domain, its missing parts supplied by reference TRBV2 and TRBJ1-1, is EPEVTQTPSHQVTQMGQEVILRCVPISNHLYFYWYRQILGQKVEFLVSFYNNEISEKSEIFDDQFSVERPDGSNFTLKIRSTKLEDSAMYFCASRGDRENTEAFFGQGTRLTVV.

The chain uses TRBV2 and TRBJ2-2, with TRBD2 matching 11 bases. Trimming removed 9 bases from V and 2 bases from J; junction bases left unmatched: 11. The CDR3 totals 17 residues. Germline V lookup: CDR1 SNHLY, CDR2 FYNNEI. The CDR3 here is CASLVLLAGANTGELFF. The CDR3 DNA follows: TGTGCCAGTCTTGTTCTACTAGCGGGGGCTAACACCGGGGAGCTGTTTTTT.

CDR3 loop: CASSSQGTEAFF. DNA for the CDR3: TGTGCCAGCAGCTCACAGGGAACTGAAGCTTTCTTT. V and J are TRBV7-3 and TRBJ1-1; TRBD1 might be the D (6 bases). CDR3 length: 12 residues. The V end lost 4 bases, the J end lost 5 bases, and 8 bases lay between the germline ends. Germline CDR1 SGHTA, CDR2 FQGTGA.

The rearrangement joins TRBV5-1 to TRBJ1-6; possibly TRBD1 for D (5 bases). Trimming took 0 bases from V and 0 from J, leaving 10 bases between them. The CDR3 is made up of 17 amino acids. Germline values: CDR1 SGHRS, CDR2 YFSETQ. For the CDR3, the DNA is TGCGCCAGCAGCTTGGAGGCCCAGGGCTCCTATAATTCACCCCTCCACTTT. Translated: CASSLEAQGSYNSPLHF.

In its sample, this clone was seen once. The chain uses TRBV5-4 and TRBJ2-7; TRBD2 matches 11 bases. The CDR3 extends over 15 amino acids. Germline loops: CDR1 SGHNT, CDR2 YYREEE (reference sequence). V shed 4 bases, J shed 4 bases, and the junction held 7 bases outside the gene matches. The CDR3 DNA reads TGTGCCAGCAGCCAAGAACCTAGCGGGGGGTACGAGCAGTACTTC. Its translation is CASSQEPSGGYEQYF.

The V call is TRBV7-3, the J call TRBJ2-1; D call uncertain. This CDR3 is 14 amino acids long. The V end was cut by 5 bases, the J end by 0 bases, with 8 bases between. Germline-derived CDR1 and CDR2 are SGHTA and FQGTGA. CDR3 in amino acids: CASSPIGSYNEQFF. The DNA of the CDR3 is TGTGCCAGCAGCCCCATCGGCTCCTACAATGAGCAGTTCTTC.

V usage is TRBV6-5 and J usage is TRBJ2-7; possibly TRBD2 for D (5 bases). Germline CDR1 and CDR2: MNHEY and SVGAGI. The ends were cut back, 2 bases at V and 9 bases at J, with 8 bases in the middle. The CDR3 loop spans 11 amino acids. DNA of the CDR3: TGTGCCAGCAGTTACGCGAGGGTGCAGTACTTC. Translated, it gives CASSYARVQYF.